What follows are 11 T cell receptor beta chains derived from one specimen sequenced in a study of blood T cell repertoires in COVID-19. TCRdb's table, derived via immunoSEQ multiplex PCR, lists solely in-frame clones and lacks some. This sample has some 250,000 clones, with roughly 91% found just once. The sample taken for sequencing was peripheral blood. The origin of the receptors is a woman aged 40 to 49 who had recovered from COVID-19.

This chain uses TRBV19 with TRBJ2-2; 7 bases fit TRBD1. J gave up 7 bases and V 3 bases, and 5 bases lay outside the gene matches. Germline CDR1 is LNHDA and CDR2 is SQIVND (reference sequence). This CDR3 has 14 residues. The chain's CDR3 is CASSIQGVSGELFF. The DNA for the CDR3 is TGTGCCAGTAGTATCCAGGGGGTTAGCGGGGAGCTGTTTTTT.

This chain links TRBV6-2 or TRBV6-3 with TRBJ2-1, with 12 bases fitting TRBD2. Looked up from germline, CDR1 is MNHEY and CDR2 is SVGEGT. V lost 2 bases to trimming and J lost 2 bases; unmatched junction nucleotides: 7. This CDR3 has 18 residues. CDR3 amino acids: CASSYLTSGSDPYNEQFF. The CDR3 bases are TGTGCCAGCAGTTACCTGACTAGCGGGAGCGATCCCTACAATGAGCAGTTCTTC.

V and J are TRBV5-1 and TRBJ2-1; 8 bases are a match to TRBD1. The CDR3 is 14 residues long. The germline CDR1 and CDR2 sequences are SGHRS and YFSETQ. The V segment lost 7 bases and the J segment 2 bases; nucleotides outside the gene matches: 5. The CDR3 loop reads CASRHRGTYNEQFF. CDR3 DNA sequence: TGCGCCAGCCGTCACAGGGGGACCTACAATGAGCAGTTCTTC.

The rearrangement uses TRBV6-6 and TRBJ1-6; D remains ambiguous. Germline CDR1 reads MNHNY; CDR2 reads SVGAGI (reference sequence). The CDR3 is made up of 16 amino acids. Deletions cut 5 bases from V and 0 bases from J, with 11 bases between. CDR3 residues: CASSIGRSSYNSPLHF. CDR3 in DNA: TGTGCCAGCAGTATCGGTCGGAGCTCCTATAATTCACCCCTCCACTTT.

The chain carries TRBV6-6 and TRBJ1-3, with 10 bases matching TRBD1. Germline V lookup: CDR1 MNHNY, CDR2 SVGAGI (reference sequence). J was trimmed by 1 base and V by 6 bases; bases with no gene match: 6. The CDR3 is 16 amino acids. The CDR3 region is CASRDRGSGSGNTIYF. CDR3 DNA sequence: TGTGCCAGCAGGGACAGGGGGAGCGGTTCTGGAAACACCATATATTTT.

The chain combines TRBV7-2 with TRBJ2-7; perhaps TRBD2 as D (6 bases). Looked up from germline, CDR1 is SGHTA and CDR2 is FQGNSA. V was pared by 7 bases and J by 3 bases, with 19 bases between. This CDR3 contains 15 residues. Here the CDR3 reads CASTSGSGGVYEQYF. CDR3 DNA: TGTGCCAGCACCTCGGGTAGCGGAGGGGTCTACGAGCAGTACTTC.

The chain employs TRBV19 and TRBJ2-3, with 14 positions matching TRBD2. Unmatched junction bases numbered 9, after V lost 3 bases and J lost 1 base. The CDR3 covers 19 residues. CDR1 and CDR2 from the germline V gene are LNHDA and SQIVND (reference sequence). The CDR3 bases are TGTGCCAGTAGTATTAGGCGACTAGCGGGAGGGCCGGGCACAGATACGCAGTATTTT. Translating gives CASSIRRLAGGPGTDTQYF.

Comment on this clone: The germline gene is not matched at one end of the junction; a read error may be the cause. This sequence joins TRBV7-7 and TRBJ2-7, with 8 bases fitting TRBD2. Per germline, CDR1 SSHAT and CDR2 FNYEAQ (reference sequence). CDR3 size: 14 residues. The CDR3: CASSPAGADYEQYF. CDR3 in DNA: TGTGCTAGCAGCCCAGCGGGAGCCGACTACGAGCAGTACTTC.

There are a few counts of this clone. CDR3 coding DNA: TGTGCCAGCAGCAGGAAACAGGGTGCCCCCCATGGCTACACCTTC. Protein product: CASSRKQGAPHGYTF. This sequence joins TRBV5-6 and TRBJ1-2; D possibly corresponds to TRBD1 (6 bases). The V end was cut by 4 bases, the J end by 6 bases, with 19 bases between. The germline CDR1 and CDR2 sequences are SGHDT and YYEEEE. The CDR3 spans 15 residues.

This sequence joins TRBV9 and TRBJ2-1; 7 nucleotides agree with TRBD1. V was pared by 0 bases and J by 6 bases, with 6 bases of the junction left unmatched. Germline values: CDR1 SGDLS, CDR2 YYNGEE. The CDR3 extends over 15 amino acids. DNA of the CDR3: TGTGCCAGCAGCGTAGGCAGGGGGACATTCAATGAGCAGTTCTTC. Translation gives CASSVGRGTFNEQFF.

This chain connects TRBV9 to TRBJ2-2, with TRBD2 identical over 10 bases. The CDR3 spans 18 residues. Germline CDR1 is SGDLS and CDR2 is YYNGEE. V dropped 1 base and J dropped 6; count of bases not matched to a gene: 12. In DNA form, the CDR3 reads TGTGCCAGCAGCGTATTGTCTTGGGCTAGCGGGAGTGCCGGGGAGCTGTTTTTT. This sequence encodes CASSVLSWASGSAGELFF.